Listed here are 31 T cell receptor beta chains from one sample, sequenced in a study of blood T cell dynamics during melanoma immunotherapy. The time point here: week 3, after first cycle of checkpoint inhibitor. Repertoires were generated with immunoSEQ multiplex PCR, while TCRdb's copy carries only in-frame clones and drops some. Here the sample spans 10,000 to 12,000 clones, 87% being singletons. The source material was blood, sampled from a patient treated with checkpoint blockade. The receptors were gathered from a human donor with melanoma.

The CDR3 loop reads CASSLSRHTEAFF. CDR3 bases: TGTGCCAGCAGTTTATCCAGACACACTGAAGCTTTCTTT. The chain employs TRBV27 and TRBJ1-1; no clear D gene. Trimming took 0 bases from V and 3 from J, leaving 5 bases between them. CDR3 length equals 13 residues. Germline CDR1 MNHEY, CDR2 SMNVEV (reference sequence).

The V call is TRBV7-8, the J call TRBJ2-4; 9 bases fit TRBD2. The CDR3 consists of 17 residues. With V trimmed by 4 bases and J by 0 bases, 7 bases remained unmatched. From germline, CDR1 is SGHVS and CDR2 FQNEAQ. CDR3 nucleotide sequence: TGTGCCAGCAGCTACCAACCGCGGGGGGGAGCCAAAAACATTCAGTACTTC. Translation: CASSYQPRGGAKNIQYF.

Written as DNA, the CDR3 is TGTGCTAGTGGTTTTGGGGACTCCCGCACAGATACGCAGTATTTT. This codes for CASGFGDSRTDTQYF. V usage is TRBV12-5 and J usage is TRBJ2-3, with D tentatively TRBD2 (6 bases). From germline, CDR1 is LGHNT and CDR2 FRNRAP. Trimming removed 3 bases at V and 1 base at J, with 11 bases between. CDR3 size: 15 residues.

The gene calls are TRBV18 and TRBJ1-3, with 7 positions matching TRBD1. Per germline, CDR1 KGHSH and CDR2 LQKENI. Unmatched junction bases numbered 6, after V lost 6 bases and J lost 4 bases. This CDR3 has 14 residues. CDR3 sequence: CASSLGQAGNTIYF. CDR3 in DNA: TGTGCCAGCTCCCTCGGACAGGCCGGAAACACCATATATTTT.

This sequence joins TRBV29-1 and TRBJ1-2; D possibly corresponds to TRBD1 (6 bases). The CDR3 covers 12 residues. Trimming took off 7 bases at V and 2 bases at J, with 11 bases between the two ends. Germline-derived CDR1 and CDR2 are SQVTM and ANQGSEA. CDR3 amino acids: CSAGTSNYGYTF. The CDR3 region has the DNA TGCAGCGCCGGGACATCGAACTATGGCTACACCTTC.

In the case of this clone: No DNA is shown, since the ends of the CDR3 on it are uncertain; the CDR3 is the one TCRdb lists. The chain links TRBV11-2 to TRBJ1-1; the table's D call TRBD1 went unverified against the DNA. Germline lookup yields CDR1 SGHAT and CDR2 FQNNGV. The CDR3 comprises 19 residues, both ends counted. The CDR3 loop is CASSLTAIRTRTGVPEAFF.

About this clone itself: Within the sample, other DNA sequences also encode this same CDR3. The chain recombines TRBV5-6 with TRBJ1-3; perhaps TRBD1 as D (5 bases). V shed 4 bases and J shed 6 bases, with 14 bases lying between them. CDR1 and CDR2 from the germline V gene are SGHDT and YYEEEE. CDR3 length: 14 residues. The CDR3 DNA is TGTGCCAGCAGCCTGGCCGAGGGGCCAAACACCATATATTTT. It is translated as CASSLAEGPNTIYF.

This chain connects TRBV2 to TRBJ2-3; D is unclear. V was clipped by 8 bases and J by 4 bases, with 4 bases between them. CDR1 is SNHLY, CDR2 FYNNEI, per germline. The CDR3 is 10 residues long. The CDR3 region is CASRADTQYF. The DNA of the CDR3 is TGTGCCAGCCGGGCAGATACGCAGTATTTT.

The chain employs TRBV5-6 and TRBJ2-6; D remains unclear. The CDR3 contains 13 residues. Germline V gives CDR1 SGHDT, CDR2 YYEEEE. Deletions cut 6 bases from V and 4 bases from J, with 8 bases between. CDR3 loop: CASTRRGANVLTF. CDR3 coding DNA: TGTGCCAGCACCCGGCGGGGGGCCAACGTCCTGACTTTC.

The rearrangement links TRBV19 to TRBJ1-5; tentative D call: TRBD1 (6 bases). CDR1 is LNHDA and CDR2 is SQIVND in the germline V gene (reference sequence). There are 13 residues in the CDR3. V shed 7 bases and J shed 3 bases, with 10 bases lying between them. CDR3 sequence reads: CASTTGPNQPQHF. The CDR3 region has the DNA TGTGCCAGTACCACAGGGCCCAATCAGCCCCAGCATTTT. Using reference TRBV19 and TRBJ1-5 for the parts outside the CDR3, the full variable domain is DGGITQSPKYLFRKEGQNVTLSCEQNLNHDAMYWYRQDPGQGLRLIYYSQIVNDFQKGDIAEGYSVSREKKESFPLTVTSAQKNPTAFYLCASTTGPNQPQHFGDGTRLSIL.

The chain joins TRBV15 to TRBJ2-1; 8 bases align to TRBD1. CDR3 length: 15 amino acids. Trimming took 3 bases from V and 1 from J; bases not matched to a gene: 2. Germline assignment: CDR1 LNHNV and CDR2 YYDKDF (reference sequence). CDR3 in amino acids: CATSRGQVSYNEQFF. The CDR3 nucleotides read TGTGCCACCAGCAGGGGACAGGTATCCTACAATGAGCAGTTCTTC.

CDR3 in DNA: TGTGCCAGCAGTCAGGGGGGGGGTGCGGCCGAAAAACTGTTTTTT. Translating it yields CASSQGGGAAEKLFF. This rearrangement joins TRBV6-5 to TRBJ1-4; TRBD1 aligns across 7 bases. Germline trimming cut 5 bases from V and 8 bases from J; bases unmatched to any gene: 11. Germline CDR1 reads MNHEY; CDR2 reads SVGAGI. This CDR3 has 15 residues.

The chain recombines TRBV29-1 with TRBJ2-6; maybe TRBD1 (5 bases). The CDR3 covers 13 residues. Germline CDR1 and CDR2: SQVTM and ANQGSEA. Deletions cut 5 bases from V and 3 bases from J, with 8 bases between. In nucleotides, the CDR3 is TGCAGCGTTTACAGGTTTGGGGCCAACGTCCTGACTTTC. Protein product: CSVYRFGANVLTF.

The CDR3 nucleotides read TGTGCCAGCAGATCTGGACCCGGGAGCACTGAAGCTTTCTTT. Protein sequence: CASRSGPGSTEAFF. V gene TRBV28 combines with J gene TRBJ1-1; D is uncertain. V dropped 6 bases and J dropped 4 bases, with 15 bases sitting between them. The CDR3 runs to 14 residues. Germline CDR1 MDHEN, CDR2 SYDVKM. The full variable domain, rest sourced from reference TRBV28 and TRBJ1-1, is DVKVTQSSRYLVKRTGEKVFLECVQDMDHENMFWYRQDPGLGLRLIYFSYDVKMKEKGDIPEGYSVSREKKERFSLILESASTNQTSMYLCASRSGPGSTEAFFGQGTRLTVV.

J is TRBJ2-3 and V is TRBV18; the match to TRBD2 covers 12 bases. V was clipped by 3 bases and J by 6 bases; unmatched bases: 10. Looked up from germline, CDR1 is KGHSH and CDR2 is LQKENI. The CDR3 is 17 amino acids. The DNA for the CDR3 is TGTGCCAGCTCACCGACTCCTAGCGGGGGGGCATCGGATACGCAGTATTTT. Protein: CASSPTPSGGASDTQYF.

The chain has TRBV5-5 and TRBJ1-6; the match to TRBD1 covers 8 bases. Germline CDR1 is SGHKS and CDR2 is YYEKEE (reference sequence). This CDR3 is built from 15 residues. Losses at the gene ends were 4 bases for V and 8 bases for J; bases not matched to a gene: 8. The CDR3 loop reads CASSPQTGEDSPLHF. As DNA, the CDR3 is TGTGCCAGCAGCCCCCAGACAGGGGAGGATTCACCCCTCCACTTT.

J is TRBJ1-3 and V is TRBV6-5, with D unclear. The germline CDR1 and CDR2 sequences are MNHEY and SVGAGI. With 2 bases removed from V and 0 bases from J, the gap between germline ends came to 5 bases. This CDR3 comprises 14 residues. Here the CDR3 DNA reads TGTGCCAGCAGTTACAGCAGCTCTGGAAACACCATATATTTT. It codes for CASSYSSSGNTIYF.

The rearrangement uses TRBV7-2 and TRBJ2-1; no clear D gene. CDR1 is SGHTA, CDR2 FQGNSA, per germline. The CDR3 runs 13 residues. V gave up 3 bases and J gave up 7 bases, with 10 bases separating them. The chain's CDR3 is CASSLSHGNEQFF. The CDR3 nucleotides are TGTGCCAGCAGCTTGAGCCATGGGAATGAGCAGTTCTTC. The variable domain in full, with the rest retrieved from reference TRBV7-2 and TRBJ2-1, is GAGVSQSPSNKVTEKGKDVELRCDPISGHTALYWYRQSLGQGLEFLIYFQGNSAPDKSGLPSDRFSAERTGGSVSTLTIQRTQQEDSAVYLCASSLSHGNEQFFGPGTRLTVL.

The chain combines TRBV5-1 with TRBJ1-2; 7 nucleotides match TRBD1. This CDR3 has 15 amino acids. CDR1 is SGHRS, CDR2 YFSETQ, per germline. The trim removed 5 bases at V and 4 bases at J, leaving 11 bases unmatched. The CDR3 here is CASRPPGTASYGYTF. The CDR3 DNA reads as TGCGCCAGCAGGCCGCCCGGGACAGCGAGCTATGGCTACACCTTC.

In its sample, this clone was seen once. The chain uses TRBV19 and TRBJ1-2; D unresolved. Trimming pared 2 bases from V and 4 bases from J, leaving 17 bases between. This CDR3 comprises 16 residues. CDR1 is LNHDA, CDR2 SQIVND, per germline (reference sequence). The CDR3 reads CASSILSGRQTYGYTF. For the CDR3, the DNA is TGTGCCAGTAGTATATTATCGGGCAGGCAGACCTATGGCTACACCTTC. Using reference TRBV19 and TRBJ1-2 for the parts outside the CDR3, the full variable domain is DGGITQSPKYLFRKEGQNVTLSCEQNLNHDAMYWYRQDPGQGLRLIYYSQIVNDFQKGDIAEGYSVSREKKESFPLTVTSAQKNPTAFYLCASSILSGRQTYGYTFGSGTRLTVV.

The V and J genes are TRBV6-1 and TRBJ1-2; 7 bases line up with TRBD1. Germline loops: CDR1 MNHNS, CDR2 SASEGT. J was trimmed by 7 bases and V by 8 bases; bases with no gene match: 13. The CDR3 totals 14 residues. The chain's CDR3 is CASALLQGSSGYTF. The DNA for the CDR3 is TGTGCCAGCGCCTTATTACAGGGGAGTTCTGGCTACACCTTC.

The J gene is TRBJ1-5, the V gene TRBV19; no clear D. The CDR3 is 12 amino acids. Germline assignment: CDR1 LNHDA and CDR2 SQIVND (reference sequence). V gave up 1 base and J gave up 15 bases, with 13 bases separating them. The CDR3 protein is CASSIVPNVLHF. CDR3 sequence (DNA): TGTGCCAGTAGTATAGTTCCCAACGTGCTGCATTTT.

The rearrangement links TRBV19 to TRBJ2-3; D call uncertain. Trimming took off 3 bases at V and 1 base at J, with 8 bases between the two ends. The germline V gene has CDR1 LNHDA and CDR2 SQIVND (reference sequence). The CDR3 consists of 14 residues. In DNA, the CDR3 is TGTGCCAGTAGTATTTCCCTTCGCACAGATACGCAGTATTTT. Encoded protein: CASSISLRTDTQYF. The full variable domain, with the rest looked up from reference TRBV19 and TRBJ2-3, is DGGITQSPKYLFRKEGQNVTLSCEQNLNHDAMYWYRQDPGQGLRLIYYSQIVNDFQKGDIAEGYSVSREKKESFPLTVTSAQKNPTAFYLCASSISLRTDTQYFGPGTRLTVL.

The V gene is TRBV5-6, the J gene TRBJ1-3, with a tentative D call TRBD1 (6 bases). This CDR3 has 16 residues. The germline gives CDR1 SGHDT, CDR2 YYEEEE. Trimming pared 0 bases from V and 4 bases from J, leaving 14 bases between. The CDR3 DNA reads as TGTGCCAGCAGCTTGGAACCGGGGGCGCGAGGAAACACCATATATTTT. Translation gives CASSLEPGARGNTIYF.

The chain recombines TRBV19 with TRBJ1-1; D is uncertain. CDR1 and CDR2 (germline): LNHDA, SQIVND (reference sequence). The CDR3 contains 13 residues. V lost 7 bases and J lost 0, with 9 bases in between. The CDR3 loop reads CASKDPMNTEAFF. In nucleotides, the CDR3 is TGTGCCAGTAAGGACCCGATGAACACTGAAGCTTTCTTT. The variable domain in full, with the rest retrieved from reference TRBV19 and TRBJ1-1, is DGGITQSPKYLFRKEGQNVTLSCEQNLNHDAMYWYRQDPGQGLRLIYYSQIVNDFQKGDIAEGYSVSREKKESFPLTVTSAQKNPTAFYLCASKDPMNTEAFFGQGTRLTVV.

The chain combines TRBV2 with TRBJ1-2, with D possibly matching TRBD1 (5 bases). Germline-derived CDR1 and CDR2 are SNHLY and FYNNEI. This CDR3 is 12 amino acids long. The V gene lost 5 bases and the J gene lost 9 bases, with 13 bases spanning the gap. This chain's CDR3 is CASSIISGSYTF. The CDR3 coding sequence is TGTGCCAGCAGTATCATCTCAGGGAGCTACACCTTC.

This chain's CDR3 is CASSPSRDRGSNTEAFF. Written as DNA, the CDR3 is TGTGCCAGCTCACCGTCCCGGGACAGGGGGTCGAACACTGAAGCTTTCTTT. The V call is TRBV18, the J call TRBJ1-1; TRBD1 matches 11 bases. The CDR3 consists of 17 residues. V was clipped by 3 bases and J by 1 base; unmatched bases: 7. CDR1 KGHSH and CDR2 LQKENI come from the germline V gene.

The chain recombines TRBV28 with TRBJ2-2, with 8 bases lining up with TRBD1. There are 15 residues in the CDR3. CDR1 MDHEN and CDR2 SYDVKM come from the germline V gene. V was clipped by 4 bases and J by 9 bases; unmatched bases: 10. The CDR3 loop is CASSSIGQGSRELFF. The DNA for the CDR3 is TGTGCCAGCAGTTCCATCGGACAGGGCTCTAGGGAGCTGTTTTTT.

J is TRBJ2-4 and V is TRBV27, with 11 bases that match TRBD1. Per germline, CDR1 MNHEY and CDR2 SMNVEV (reference sequence). CDR3 length equals 15 residues. The J segment lost 7 bases and the V segment lost 5 bases, leaving 7 bases of the junction unmatched. CDR3: CASSPRGQGANIQYF. CDR3 nucleotide sequence: TGTGCCAGCAGTCCTAGAGGACAGGGGGCGAACATTCAGTACTTC.

This clone has a single count. The rearrangement links TRBV27 to TRBJ2-7, with 9 positions matching TRBD1. This CDR3 has 16 residues. From germline, CDR1 is MNHEY and CDR2 SMNVEV (reference sequence). The J segment lost 7 bases and the V segment lost 5 bases, leaving 15 bases of the junction unmatched. CDR3 residues: CASSPLDRGLLGEQYV. The DNA for the CDR3 is TGTGCCAGCAGTCCCCTGGACAGGGGTCTTCTCGGTGAGCAGTACGTC.

The chain joins TRBV7-9 to TRBJ1-2, with D possibly matching TRBD1 (6 bases). The V gene's germline CDR1 is SEHNR and CDR2 FQNEAQ (reference sequence). CDR3 length: 13 amino acids. The germline V and J ends were trimmed by 4 bases and 8 bases, with 14 bases remaining between them. CDR3 residues: CASSSAPQGGYTF. The CDR3 DNA follows: TGTGCCAGCAGCTCGGCCCCCCAGGGGGGCTACACCTTC.